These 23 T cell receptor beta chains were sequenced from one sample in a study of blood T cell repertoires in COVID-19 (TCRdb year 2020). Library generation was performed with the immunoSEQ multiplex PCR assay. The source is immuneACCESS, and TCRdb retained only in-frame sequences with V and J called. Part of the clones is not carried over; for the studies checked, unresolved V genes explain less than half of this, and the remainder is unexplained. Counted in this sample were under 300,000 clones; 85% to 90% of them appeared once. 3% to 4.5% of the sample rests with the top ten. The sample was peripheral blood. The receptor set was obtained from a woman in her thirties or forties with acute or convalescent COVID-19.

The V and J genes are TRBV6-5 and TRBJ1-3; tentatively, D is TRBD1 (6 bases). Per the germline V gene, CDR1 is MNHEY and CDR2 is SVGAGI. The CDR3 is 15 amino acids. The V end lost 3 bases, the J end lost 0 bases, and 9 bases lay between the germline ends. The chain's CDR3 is CASSYGGHSGNTIYF. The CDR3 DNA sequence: TGTGCCAGCAGTTATGGGGGCCACTCTGGAAACACCATATATTTT.

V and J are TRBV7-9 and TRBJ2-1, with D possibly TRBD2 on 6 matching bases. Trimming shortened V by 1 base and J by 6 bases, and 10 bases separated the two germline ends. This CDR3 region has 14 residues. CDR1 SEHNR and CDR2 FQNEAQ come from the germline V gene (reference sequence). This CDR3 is CASSLVGGGNEQFF. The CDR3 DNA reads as TGTGCCAGCAGCTTAGTCGGGGGAGGCAATGAGCAGTTCTTC.

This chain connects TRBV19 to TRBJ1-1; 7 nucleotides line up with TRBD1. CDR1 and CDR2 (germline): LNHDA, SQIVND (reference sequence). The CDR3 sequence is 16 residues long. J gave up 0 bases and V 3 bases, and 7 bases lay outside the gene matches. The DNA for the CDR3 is TGTGCCAGTAGTATCGGGACAGTACTCATGAACACTGAAGCTTTCTTT. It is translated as CASSIGTVLMNTEAFF.

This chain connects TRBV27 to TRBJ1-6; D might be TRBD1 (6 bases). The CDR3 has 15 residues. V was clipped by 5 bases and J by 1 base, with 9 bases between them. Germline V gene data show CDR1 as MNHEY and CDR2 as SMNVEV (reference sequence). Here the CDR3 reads CASSLGQSYNSPLHF. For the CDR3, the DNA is TGTGCCAGCAGTCTAGGACAGTCCTATAATTCACCCCTCCACTTT.

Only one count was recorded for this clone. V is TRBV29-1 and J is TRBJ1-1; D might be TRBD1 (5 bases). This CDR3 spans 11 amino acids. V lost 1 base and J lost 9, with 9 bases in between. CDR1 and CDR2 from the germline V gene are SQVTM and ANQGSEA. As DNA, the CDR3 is TGCAGCGTTGAAGGCTCAGGGCAAGCTTTCTTT. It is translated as CSVEGSGQAFF.

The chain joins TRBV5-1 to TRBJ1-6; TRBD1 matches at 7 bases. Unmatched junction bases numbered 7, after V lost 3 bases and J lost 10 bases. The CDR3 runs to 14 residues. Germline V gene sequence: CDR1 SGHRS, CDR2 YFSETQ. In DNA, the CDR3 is TGCGCCAGCAGCTCGGGACAGATCCGATCACCCCTCCACTTT. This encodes CASSSGQIRSPLHF.

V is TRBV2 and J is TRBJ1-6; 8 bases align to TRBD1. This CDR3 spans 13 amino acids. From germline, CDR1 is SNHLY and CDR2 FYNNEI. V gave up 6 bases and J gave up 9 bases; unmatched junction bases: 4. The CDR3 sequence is CASSEQGGSPLHF. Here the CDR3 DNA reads TGTGCCAGCAGCGAACAGGGGGGTTCACCCCTCCACTTT.

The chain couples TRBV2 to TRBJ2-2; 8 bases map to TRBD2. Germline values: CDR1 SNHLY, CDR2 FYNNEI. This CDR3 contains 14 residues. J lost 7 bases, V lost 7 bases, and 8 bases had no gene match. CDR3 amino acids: CASTGLAEIGELFF. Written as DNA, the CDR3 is TGTGCCAGCACCGGACTAGCCGAGATCGGGGAGCTGTTTTTT.

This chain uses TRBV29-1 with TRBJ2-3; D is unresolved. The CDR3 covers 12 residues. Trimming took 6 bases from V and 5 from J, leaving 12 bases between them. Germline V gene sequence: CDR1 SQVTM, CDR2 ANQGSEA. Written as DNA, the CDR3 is TGCAGCGTGGCCCCGGCGGTAGATACGCAGTATTTT. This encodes CSVAPAVDTQYF.

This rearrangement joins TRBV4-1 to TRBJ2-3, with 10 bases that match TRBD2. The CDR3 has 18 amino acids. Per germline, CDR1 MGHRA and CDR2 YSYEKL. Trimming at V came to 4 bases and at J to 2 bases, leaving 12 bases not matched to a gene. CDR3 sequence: CASSPTHIAGGYTDTQYF. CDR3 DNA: TGCGCCAGCAGCCCCACCCATATAGCGGGGGGTTACACAGATACGCAGTATTTT.

CDR3 region: CASSSPVGIGTQYF. The CDR3, as DNA: TGTGCCAGCAGCTCCCCTGTGGGCATAGGTACGCAGTATTTT. The V gene is TRBV7-2, the J gene TRBJ2-3; D is ambiguous. Trimming left V 4 bases short and J 8 bases short, with 16 bases between. The CDR3 contains 14 residues. Per the germline V gene, CDR1 is SGHTA and CDR2 is FQGNSA.

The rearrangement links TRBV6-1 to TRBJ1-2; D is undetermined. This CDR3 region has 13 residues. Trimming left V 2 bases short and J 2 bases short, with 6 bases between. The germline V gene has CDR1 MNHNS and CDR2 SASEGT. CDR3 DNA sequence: TGTGCCAGCAGTGAAAGGGAGAACTATGGCTACACCTTC. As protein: CASSERENYGYTF.

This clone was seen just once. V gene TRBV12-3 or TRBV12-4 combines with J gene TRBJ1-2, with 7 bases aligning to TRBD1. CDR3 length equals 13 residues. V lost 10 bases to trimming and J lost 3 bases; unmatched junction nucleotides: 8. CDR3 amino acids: CAIRDSLYYGYTF. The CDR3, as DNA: TGTGCCATCCGGGACAGCCTATACTATGGCTACACCTTC.

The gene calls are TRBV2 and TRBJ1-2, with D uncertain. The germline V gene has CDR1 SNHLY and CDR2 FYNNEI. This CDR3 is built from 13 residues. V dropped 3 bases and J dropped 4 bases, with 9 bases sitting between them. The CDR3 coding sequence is TGTGCCAGCAGTGACAGTCGGAGCTATGGCTACACCTTC. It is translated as CASSDSRSYGYTF.

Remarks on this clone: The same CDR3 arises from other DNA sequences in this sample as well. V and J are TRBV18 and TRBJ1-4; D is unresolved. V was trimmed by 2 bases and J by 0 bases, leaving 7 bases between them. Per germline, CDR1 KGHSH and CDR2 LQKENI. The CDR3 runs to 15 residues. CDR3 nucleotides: TGTGCCAGCTCACCAAGGCAGGCAACTAATGAAAAACTGTTTTTT. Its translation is CASSPRQATNEKLFF.

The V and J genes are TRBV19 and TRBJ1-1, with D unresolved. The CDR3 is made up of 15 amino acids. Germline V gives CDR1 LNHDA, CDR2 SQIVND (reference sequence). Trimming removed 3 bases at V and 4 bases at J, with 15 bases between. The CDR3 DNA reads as TGTGCCAGTAGTATCGACCACCCCACAGCCACTGAAGCTTTCTTT. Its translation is CASSIDHPTATEAFF.

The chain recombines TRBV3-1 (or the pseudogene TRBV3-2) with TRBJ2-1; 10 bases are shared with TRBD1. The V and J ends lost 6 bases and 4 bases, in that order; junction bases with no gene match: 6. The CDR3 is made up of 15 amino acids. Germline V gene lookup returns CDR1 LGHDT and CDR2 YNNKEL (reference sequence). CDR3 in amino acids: CASRRGQGLYNEQFF. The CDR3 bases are TGTGCCAGCAGACGGGGACAGGGGTTGTACAATGAGCAGTTCTTC.

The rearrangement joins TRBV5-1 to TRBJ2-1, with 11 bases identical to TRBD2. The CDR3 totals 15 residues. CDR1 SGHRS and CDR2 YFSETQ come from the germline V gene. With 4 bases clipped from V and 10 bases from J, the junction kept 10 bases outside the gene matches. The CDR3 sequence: CASSVHSGGAWEQFF. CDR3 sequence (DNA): TGCGCCAGCAGCGTTCATAGCGGGGGGGCTTGGGAGCAGTTCTTC.

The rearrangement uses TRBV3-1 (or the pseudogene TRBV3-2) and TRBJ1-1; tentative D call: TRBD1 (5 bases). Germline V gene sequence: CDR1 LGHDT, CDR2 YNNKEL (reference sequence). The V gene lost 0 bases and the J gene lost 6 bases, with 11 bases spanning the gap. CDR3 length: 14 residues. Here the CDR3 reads CASSQELTGAEAFF. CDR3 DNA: TGTGCCAGCAGCCAAGAACTCACAGGAGCTGAAGCTTTCTTT.

The CDR3 DNA reads as TGTGCCAGCAGTTTAACAGGGGCCACTGAAGCTTTCTTT. Protein sequence: CASSLTGATEAFF. This rearrangement joins TRBV12-3 or TRBV12-4 to TRBJ1-1, with TRBD1 identical over 7 bases. The CDR3 totals 13 residues. The trim removed 2 bases at V and 4 bases at J, leaving 1 base unmatched.

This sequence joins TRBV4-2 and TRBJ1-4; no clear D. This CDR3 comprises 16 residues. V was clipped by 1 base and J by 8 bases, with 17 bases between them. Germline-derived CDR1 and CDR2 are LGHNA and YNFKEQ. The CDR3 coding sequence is TGTGCCAGCAGCCAAGCTAGCAGCACTCCCGAAGAAAAACTGTTTTTT. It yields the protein CASSQASSTPEEKLFF.

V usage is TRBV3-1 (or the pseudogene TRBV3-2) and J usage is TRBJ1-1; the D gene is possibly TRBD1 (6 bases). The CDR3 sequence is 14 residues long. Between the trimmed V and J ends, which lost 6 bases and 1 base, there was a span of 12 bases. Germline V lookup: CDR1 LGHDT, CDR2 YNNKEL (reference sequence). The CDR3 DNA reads TGTGCCAGCAGTCCAGACAGGTGGAACACTGAAGCTTTCTTT. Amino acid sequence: CASSPDRWNTEAFF.

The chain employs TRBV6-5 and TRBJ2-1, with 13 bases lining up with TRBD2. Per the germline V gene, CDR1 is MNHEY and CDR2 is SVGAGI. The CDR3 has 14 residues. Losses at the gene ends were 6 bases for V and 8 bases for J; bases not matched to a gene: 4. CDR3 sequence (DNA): TGTGCCAGCAGCCGCGGGACTAGCGGGGATGAGCAGTTCTTC. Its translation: CASSRGTSGDEQFF.